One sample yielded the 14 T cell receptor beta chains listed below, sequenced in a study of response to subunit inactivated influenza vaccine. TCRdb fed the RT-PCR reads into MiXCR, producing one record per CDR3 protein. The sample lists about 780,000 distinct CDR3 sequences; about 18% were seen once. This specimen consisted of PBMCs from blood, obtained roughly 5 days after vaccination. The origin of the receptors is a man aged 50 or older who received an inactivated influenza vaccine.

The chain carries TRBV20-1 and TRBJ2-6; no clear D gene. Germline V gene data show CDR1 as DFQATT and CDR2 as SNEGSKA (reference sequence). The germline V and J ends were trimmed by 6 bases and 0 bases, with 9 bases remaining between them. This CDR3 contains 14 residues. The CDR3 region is CSAPIHSGANVLTF. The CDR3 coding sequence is TGCAGTGCACCGATACACTCTGGGGCCAACGTCCTGACTTTC.

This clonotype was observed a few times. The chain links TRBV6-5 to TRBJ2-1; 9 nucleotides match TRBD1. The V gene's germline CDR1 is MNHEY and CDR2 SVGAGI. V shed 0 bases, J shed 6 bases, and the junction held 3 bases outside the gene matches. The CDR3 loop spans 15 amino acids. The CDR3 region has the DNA TGTGCCAGCAGTTACTCTGGGACAGGGCGCAATGAGCAGTTCTTC. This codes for CASSYSGTGRNEQFF.

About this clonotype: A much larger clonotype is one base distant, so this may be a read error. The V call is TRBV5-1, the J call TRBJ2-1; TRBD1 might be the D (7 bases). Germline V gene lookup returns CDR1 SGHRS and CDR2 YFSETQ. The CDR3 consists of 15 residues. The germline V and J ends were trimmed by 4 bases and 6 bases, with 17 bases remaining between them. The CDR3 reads CASSQTGEVFNEQFF. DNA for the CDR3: TGCGCCAGCAGCCAAACAGGGGAGGTGTTCAATGAGCAGTTCTTC.

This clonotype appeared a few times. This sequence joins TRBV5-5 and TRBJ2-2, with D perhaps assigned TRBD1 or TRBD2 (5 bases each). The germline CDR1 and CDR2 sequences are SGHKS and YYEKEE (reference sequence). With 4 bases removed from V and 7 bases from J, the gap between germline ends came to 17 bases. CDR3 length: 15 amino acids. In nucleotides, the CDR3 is TGTGCCAGCAGCCCAGGGACCGGAAGCAACGGGGAGCTGTTTTTT. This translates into CASSPGTGSNGELFF. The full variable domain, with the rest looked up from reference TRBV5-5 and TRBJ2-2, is DAGVTQSPTHLIKTRGQQVTLRCSPISGHKSVSWYQQVLGQGPQFIFQYYEKEERGRGNFPDRFSARQFPNYSSELNVNALLLGDSALYLCASSPGTGSNGELFFGEGSRLTVL.

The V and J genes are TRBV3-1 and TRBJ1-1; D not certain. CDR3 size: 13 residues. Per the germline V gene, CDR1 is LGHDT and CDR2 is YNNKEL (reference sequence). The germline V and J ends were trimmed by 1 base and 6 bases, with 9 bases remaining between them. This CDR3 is CASSQGTAPEAFF. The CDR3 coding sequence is TGTGCCAGCAGCCAAGGCACAGCACCTGAAGCTTTCTTT. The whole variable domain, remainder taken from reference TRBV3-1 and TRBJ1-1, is DTAVSQTPKYLVTQMGNDKSIKCEQNLGHDTMYWYKQDSKKFLKIMFSYNNKELIINETVPNRFSPKSPDKAHLNLHINSLELGDSAVYFCASSQGTAPEAFFGQGTRLTVV.

CDR3 amino acids: CASSRRDRASKKQYF. CDR3 sequence (DNA): TGTGCCAGCAGTCGCCGGGACAGGGCCTCCAAGAAGCAGTACTTC. The gene calls are TRBV6-1 and TRBJ2-7, with 9 bases identical to TRBD1. V gave up 5 bases and J gave up 8 bases; unmatched junction bases: 13. In germline, CDR1 is MNHNS, CDR2 SASEGT. This CDR3 has 15 amino acids.

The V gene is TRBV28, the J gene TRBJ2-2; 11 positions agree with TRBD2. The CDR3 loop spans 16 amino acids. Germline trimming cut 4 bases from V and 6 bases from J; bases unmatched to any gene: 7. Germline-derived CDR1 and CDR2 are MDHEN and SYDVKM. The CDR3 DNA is TGTGCCAGCAGTTGGGGGACTAGCGGATATCCCGGGGAGCTGTTTTTT. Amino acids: CASSWGTSGYPGELFF.

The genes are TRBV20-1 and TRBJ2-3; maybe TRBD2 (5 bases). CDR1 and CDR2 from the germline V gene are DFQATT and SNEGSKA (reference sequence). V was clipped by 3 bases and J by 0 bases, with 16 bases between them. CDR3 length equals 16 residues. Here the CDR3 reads CSASRSGGSSTDTQYF. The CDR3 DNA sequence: TGCAGTGCTAGTCGAAGCGGCGGCTCTAGCACAGATACGCAGTATTTT.

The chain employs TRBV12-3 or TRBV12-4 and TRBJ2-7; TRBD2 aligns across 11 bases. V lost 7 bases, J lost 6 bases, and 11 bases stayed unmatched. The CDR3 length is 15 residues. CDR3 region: CASMVGSGGAVEQYF. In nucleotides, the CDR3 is TGTGCCAGCATGGTTGGTAGCGGGGGGGCGGTCGAGCAGTACTTC.

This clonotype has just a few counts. CDR3 amino acids: CASSVWQGASGANVLTF. Here the CDR3 DNA reads TGCGCCAGCAGTGTATGGCAGGGGGCGTCTGGGGCCAACGTCCTGACTTTC. The chain uses TRBV4-3 and TRBJ2-6; TRBD1 matches at 8 bases. Germline values: CDR1 LGHNA, CDR2 YSLEER. The CDR3 loop spans 17 amino acids. V shed 6 bases, J shed 1 base, and the junction held 8 bases outside the gene matches.

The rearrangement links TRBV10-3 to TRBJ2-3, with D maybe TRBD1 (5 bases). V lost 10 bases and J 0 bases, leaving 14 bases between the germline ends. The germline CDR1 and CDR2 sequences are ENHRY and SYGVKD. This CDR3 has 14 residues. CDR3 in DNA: TGTGCCACCAAGAGACAGTCCAGCACAGATACGCAGTATTTT. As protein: CATKRQSSTDTQYF.

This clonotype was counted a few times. The CDR3 DNA sequence: TGCAGTGCCTCGACTAGTGCCAAAAACATTCAGTACTTC. Translated: CSASTSAKNIQYF. The chain has TRBV20-1 and TRBJ2-4; TRBD2 might be the D (6 bases). V shed 6 bases and J shed 1 base, with 10 bases lying between them. This CDR3 spans 13 amino acids. Germline values: CDR1 DFQATT, CDR2 SNEGSKA (reference sequence).

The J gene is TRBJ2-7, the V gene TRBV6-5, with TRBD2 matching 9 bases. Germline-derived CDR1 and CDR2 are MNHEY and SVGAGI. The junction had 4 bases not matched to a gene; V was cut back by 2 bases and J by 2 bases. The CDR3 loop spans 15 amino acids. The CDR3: CASSYGASGAYEQYF. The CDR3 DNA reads TGTGCCAGCAGTTACGGCGCTAGCGGGGCCTACGAGCAGTACTTC.

DNA of the CDR3: TGTGCCAGCAGACACTACGAACAGGGTCTCAATCAGCCCCAGCATTTT. Protein sequence: CASRHYEQGLNQPQHF. The J gene is TRBJ1-5, the V gene TRBV6-1, with D tentatively TRBD1 (6 bases). The CDR3 loop spans 16 amino acids. The germline V gene encodes CDR1 MNHNS and CDR2 SASEGT. Trimming left V 6 bases short and J 3 bases short, with 18 bases between.